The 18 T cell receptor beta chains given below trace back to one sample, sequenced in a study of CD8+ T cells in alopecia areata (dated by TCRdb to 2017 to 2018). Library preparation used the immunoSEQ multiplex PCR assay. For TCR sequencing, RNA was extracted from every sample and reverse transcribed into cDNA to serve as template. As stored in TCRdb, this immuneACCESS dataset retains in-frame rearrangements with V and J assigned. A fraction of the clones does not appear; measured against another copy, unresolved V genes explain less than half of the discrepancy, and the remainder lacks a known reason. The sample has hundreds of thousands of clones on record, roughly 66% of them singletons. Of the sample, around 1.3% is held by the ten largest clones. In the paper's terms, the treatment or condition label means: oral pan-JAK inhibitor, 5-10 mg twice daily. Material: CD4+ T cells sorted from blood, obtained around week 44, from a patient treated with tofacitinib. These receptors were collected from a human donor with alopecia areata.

CDR3 in DNA: TGTGCCTGGAGTCCCGGGGGGCCAGATACGCAGTATTTT. Amino acid sequence: CAWSPGGPDTQYF. V and J are TRBV30 and TRBJ2-3, with D maybe TRBD2 (7 bases). CDR1 and CDR2 from the germline V gene are GTSNPN and SVGIG (reference sequence). The CDR3 is 13 amino acids. Trimming removed 2 bases at V and 4 bases at J, with 10 bases between. The variable domain in full, completed from reference TRBV30 and TRBJ2-3, reads SQTIHQWPATLVQPVGSPLSLECTVEGTSNPNLYWYRQAAGRGLQLLFYSVGIGQISSEVPQNLSASRPQDRQFILSSKKLLLSDSGFYLCAWSPGGPDTQYFGPGTRLTVL.

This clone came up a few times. The chain's CDR3 is CSVRGTTGADTQYF. CDR3 in DNA: TGCAGCGTGAGAGGGACCACCGGTGCAGATACGCAGTATTTT. The genes are TRBV29-1 and TRBJ2-3; D may be TRBD1 or TRBD2 (5 bases each). Looked up from germline, CDR1 is SQVTM and CDR2 is ANQGSEA. Trimming pared 6 bases from V and 4 bases from J, leaving 17 bases between. The length of the CDR3 is 14 residues.

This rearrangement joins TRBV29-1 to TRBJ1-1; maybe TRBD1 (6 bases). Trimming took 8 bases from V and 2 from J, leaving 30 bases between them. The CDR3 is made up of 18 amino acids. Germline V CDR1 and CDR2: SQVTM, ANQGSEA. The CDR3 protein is CSIQTRQVRSRTNTEAFF. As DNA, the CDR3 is TGCAGCATCCAAACCCGACAGGTCCGAAGCCGCACAAACACTGAAGCTTTCTTT.

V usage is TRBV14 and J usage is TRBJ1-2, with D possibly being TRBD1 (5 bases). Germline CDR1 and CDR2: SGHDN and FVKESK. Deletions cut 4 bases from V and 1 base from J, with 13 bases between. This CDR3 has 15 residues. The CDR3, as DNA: TGTGCCAGCAGCCCCCTTGGGGGAGGTAACTATGGCTACACCTTC. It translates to CASSPLGGGNYGYTF.

CDR3 nucleotide sequence: TGTGCCAGCAGCCGCTCCGGGACAGGGGGGTACGAGCAGTACTTC. It translates to CASSRSGTGGYEQYF. This rearrangement joins TRBV7-8 to TRBJ2-7; 11 nucleotides line up with TRBD1. The germline V gene has CDR1 SGHVS and CDR2 FQNEAQ. V lost 5 bases, J lost 4 bases, and 7 bases stayed unmatched. The CDR3 totals 15 residues.

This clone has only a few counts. CDR3 loop: CASSPENTDTQYF. The CDR3 DNA reads TGCGCCAGCAGCCCCGAAAACACAGATACGCAGTATTTT. The rearrangement links TRBV5-1 to TRBJ2-3; D unresolved. V lost 4 bases and J 2 bases, leaving 8 bases between the germline ends. CDR3 length: 13 residues. From germline, CDR1 is SGHRS and CDR2 YFSETQ.

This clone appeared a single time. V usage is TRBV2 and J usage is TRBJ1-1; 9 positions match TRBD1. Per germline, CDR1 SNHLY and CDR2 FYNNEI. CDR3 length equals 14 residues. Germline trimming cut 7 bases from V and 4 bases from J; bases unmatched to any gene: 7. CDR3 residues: CASKGDRVGTEAFF. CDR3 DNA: TGTGCCAGCAAGGGGGACAGGGTGGGCACTGAAGCTTTCTTT.

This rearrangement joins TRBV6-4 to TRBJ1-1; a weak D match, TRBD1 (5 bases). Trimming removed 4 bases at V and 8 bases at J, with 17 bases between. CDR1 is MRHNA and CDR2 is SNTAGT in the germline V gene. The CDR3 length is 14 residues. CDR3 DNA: TGTGCCAGCAGTGCCCTCGGTGGGGCAGAAGAAGCTTTCTTT. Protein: CASSALGGAEEAFF.

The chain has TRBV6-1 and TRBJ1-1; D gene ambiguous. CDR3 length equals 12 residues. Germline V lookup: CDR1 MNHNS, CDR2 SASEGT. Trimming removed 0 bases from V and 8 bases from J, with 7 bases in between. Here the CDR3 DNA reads TGTGCCAGCAGTGAAGCATATGGGGAAGCTTTCTTT. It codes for CASSEAYGEAFF.

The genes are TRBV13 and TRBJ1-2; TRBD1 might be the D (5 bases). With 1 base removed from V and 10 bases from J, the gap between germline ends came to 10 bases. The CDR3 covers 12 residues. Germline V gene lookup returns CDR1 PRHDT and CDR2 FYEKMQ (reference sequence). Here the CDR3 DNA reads TGTGCCAGCAGCTTAGCGGGACGGACCTACACCTTC. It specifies CASSLAGRTYTF.

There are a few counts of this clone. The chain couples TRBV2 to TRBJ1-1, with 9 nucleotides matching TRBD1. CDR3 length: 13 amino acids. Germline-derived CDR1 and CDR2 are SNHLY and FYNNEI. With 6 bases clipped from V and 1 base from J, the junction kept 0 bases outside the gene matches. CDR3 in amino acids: CASRTGGNTEAFF. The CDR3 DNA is TGTGCCAGCAGGACAGGGGGGAACACTGAAGCTTTCTTT.

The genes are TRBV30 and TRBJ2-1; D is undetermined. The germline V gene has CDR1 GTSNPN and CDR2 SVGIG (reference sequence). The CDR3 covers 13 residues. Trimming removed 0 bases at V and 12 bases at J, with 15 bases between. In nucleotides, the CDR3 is TGTGCCTGGAGTGTTTGGGAAAGTTGGGGGCAGTTCTTC. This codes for CAWSVWESWGQFF.

The CDR3 is CASSGQAGYEQYF. CDR3 bases: TGCGCCAGCAGTGGACAGGCCGGCTACGAGCAGTACTTC. V gene TRBV10-1 combines with J gene TRBJ2-7, with a tentative D call TRBD1 (6 bases). V lost 4 bases and J 3 bases, leaving 10 bases between the germline ends. The CDR3 contains 13 residues. Germline V CDR1 and CDR2: WNHNN, SYGVQD (reference sequence).

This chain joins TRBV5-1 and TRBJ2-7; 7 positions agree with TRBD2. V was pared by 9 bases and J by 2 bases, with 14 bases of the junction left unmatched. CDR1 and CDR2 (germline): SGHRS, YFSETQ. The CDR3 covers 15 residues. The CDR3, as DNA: TGCGCCACCAGAAACGGGACTATTGCCACCTACGAGCAGTACTTC. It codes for CATRNGTIATYEQYF. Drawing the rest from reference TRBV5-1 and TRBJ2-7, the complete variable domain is KAGVTQTPRYLIKTRGQQVTLSCSPISGHRSVSWYQQTPGQGLQFLFEYFSETQRNKGNFPGRFSGRQFSNSRSEMNVSTLELGDSALYLCATRNGTIATYEQYFGPGTRLTVT.

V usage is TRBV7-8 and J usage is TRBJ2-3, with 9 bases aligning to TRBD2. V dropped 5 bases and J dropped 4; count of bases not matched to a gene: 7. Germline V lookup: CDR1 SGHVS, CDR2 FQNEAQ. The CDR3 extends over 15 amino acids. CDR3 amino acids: CASSRPGLAPDTQYF. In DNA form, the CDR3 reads TGTGCCAGCAGCAGACCGGGACTAGCTCCAGATACGCAGTATTTT.

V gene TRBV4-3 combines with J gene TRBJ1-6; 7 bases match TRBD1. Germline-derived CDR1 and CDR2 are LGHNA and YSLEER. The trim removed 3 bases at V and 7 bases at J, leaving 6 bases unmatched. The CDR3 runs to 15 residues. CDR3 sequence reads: CASSQGTARNSPLHF. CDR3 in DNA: TGCGCCAGCAGCCAGGGGACAGCGCGAAATTCACCCCTCCACTTT.

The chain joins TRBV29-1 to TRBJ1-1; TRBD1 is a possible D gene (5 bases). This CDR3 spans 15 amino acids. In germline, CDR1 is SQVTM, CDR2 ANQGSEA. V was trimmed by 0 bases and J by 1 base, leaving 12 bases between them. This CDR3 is CSVEDLGGRNTEAFF. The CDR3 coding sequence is TGCAGCGTTGAAGATCTCGGGGGAAGGAACACTGAAGCTTTCTTT.

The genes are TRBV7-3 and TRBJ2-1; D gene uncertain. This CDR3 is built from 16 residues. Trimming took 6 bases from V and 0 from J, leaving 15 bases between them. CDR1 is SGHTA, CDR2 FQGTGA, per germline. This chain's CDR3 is CASSPFGRSSYNEQFF. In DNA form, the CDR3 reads TGTGCCAGCAGTCCATTTGGGCGTAGCTCCTACAATGAGCAGTTCTTC.